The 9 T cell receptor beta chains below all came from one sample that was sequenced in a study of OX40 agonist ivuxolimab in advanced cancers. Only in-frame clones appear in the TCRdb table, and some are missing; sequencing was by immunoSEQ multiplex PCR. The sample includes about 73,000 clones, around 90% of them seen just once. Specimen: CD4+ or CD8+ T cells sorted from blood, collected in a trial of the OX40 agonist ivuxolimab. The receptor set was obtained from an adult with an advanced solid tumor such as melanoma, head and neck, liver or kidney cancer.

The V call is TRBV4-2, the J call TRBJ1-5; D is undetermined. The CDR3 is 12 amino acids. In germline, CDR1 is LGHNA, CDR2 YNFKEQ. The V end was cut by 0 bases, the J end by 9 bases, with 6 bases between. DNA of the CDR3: TGTGCCAGCAGCCAAGACGGCAGGCCCCAGCATTTT. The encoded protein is CASSQDGRPQHF.

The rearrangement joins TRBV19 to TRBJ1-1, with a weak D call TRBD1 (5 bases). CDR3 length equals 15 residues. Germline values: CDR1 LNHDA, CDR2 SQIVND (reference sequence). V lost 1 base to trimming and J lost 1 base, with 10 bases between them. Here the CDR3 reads CASSIVGPPNTEAFF. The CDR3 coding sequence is TGTGCCAGTAGTATAGTGGGGCCTCCGAACACTGAAGCTTTCTTT.

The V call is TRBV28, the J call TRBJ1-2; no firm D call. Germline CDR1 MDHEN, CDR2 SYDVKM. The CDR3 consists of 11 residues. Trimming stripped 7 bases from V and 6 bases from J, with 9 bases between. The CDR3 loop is CASMEGNGYTF. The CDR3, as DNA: TGTGCCAGCATGGAGGGAAATGGCTACACCTTC.

CDR3 nucleotides: TGTGCCAGCAGCTTAGGAGGGGGGTCCACCGGGGAGCTGTTTTTT. Translated, it gives CASSLGGGSTGELFF. The V call is TRBV7-6, the J call TRBJ2-2; D assignment may be TRBD1 or TRBD2 (6 bases each). V lost 1 base to trimming and J lost 4 bases, with 10 bases between them. The CDR3 is 15 amino acids. Germline CDR1 reads SGHVS; CDR2 reads FNYEAQ.

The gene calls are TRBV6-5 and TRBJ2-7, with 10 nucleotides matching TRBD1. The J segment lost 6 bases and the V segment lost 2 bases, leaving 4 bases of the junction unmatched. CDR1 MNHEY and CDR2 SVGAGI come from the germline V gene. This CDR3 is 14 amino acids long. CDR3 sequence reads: CASSYGTGALEQYF. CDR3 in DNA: TGTGCCAGCAGTTACGGGACAGGGGCTCTCGAGCAGTACTTC.

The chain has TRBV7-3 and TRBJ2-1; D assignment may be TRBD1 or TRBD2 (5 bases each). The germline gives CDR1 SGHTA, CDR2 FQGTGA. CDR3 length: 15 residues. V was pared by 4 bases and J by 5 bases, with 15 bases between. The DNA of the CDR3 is TGTGCCAGCAGCTACAATCCGGGACCACACAATGAGCAGTTCTTC. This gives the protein CASSYNPGPHNEQFF.

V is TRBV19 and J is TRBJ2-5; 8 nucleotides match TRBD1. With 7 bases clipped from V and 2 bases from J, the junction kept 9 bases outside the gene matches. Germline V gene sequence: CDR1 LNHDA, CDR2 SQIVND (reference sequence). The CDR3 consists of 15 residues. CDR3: CASKEGTGRQETQYF. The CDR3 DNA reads TGTGCCAGTAAGGAAGGGACAGGCCGACAAGAGACCCAGTACTTC.

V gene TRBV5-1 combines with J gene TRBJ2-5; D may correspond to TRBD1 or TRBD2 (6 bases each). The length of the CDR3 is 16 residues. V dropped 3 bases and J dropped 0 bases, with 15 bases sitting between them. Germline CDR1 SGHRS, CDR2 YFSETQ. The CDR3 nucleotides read TGCGCCAGCAGCTCCAGACAGGAGGGGTACCAAGAGACCCAGTACTTC. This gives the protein CASSSRQEGYQETQYF.

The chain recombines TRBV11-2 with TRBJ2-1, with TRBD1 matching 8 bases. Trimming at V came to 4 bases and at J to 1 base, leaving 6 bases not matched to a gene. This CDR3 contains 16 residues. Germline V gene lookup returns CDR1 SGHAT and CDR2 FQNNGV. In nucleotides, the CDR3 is TGTGCCAGCAGCTACGGACAGGGCCTATCCTACAATGAGCAGTTCTTC. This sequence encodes CASSYGQGLSYNEQFF.